This is a list of T cell receptor beta chains from one sample in a study of T-cell memory formation after mild COVID-19. TCRdb used MiXCR to reprocess the 5' RACE reads, holding one entry per CDR3 protein. The profile shows 150,000 to 200,000 distinct CDR3 sequences, approximately 14% of them singletons. The sample comprised PBMCs or a T cell subset sorted from them (not recorded which). These receptors came from an adult woman who had mild COVID-19 (a few samples of this study predate the infection). Cell type and time point are not known. CDR3s include the opening cysteine and the closing phenylalanine or tryptophan. The D gene is left open where the match is weak. Where a row states a size, it is once, few, many or the class of an expanded clone; other rows omit it.

>TRBJ2-4|TRBD1|few|TRBV11-3
CASSLEGTVAKNIQYF
TGTGCCAGCAGCTTAGAGGGGACAGTAGCCAAAAACATTCAGTACTTC
>TRBJ1-1|NA|NA|TRBV4-1
CASSQVGTSEAFF
TGCGCCAGCAGCCAAGTGGGGACAAGCGAGGCTTTCTTT
>TRBJ2-7|TRBD1|few|TRBV18
CASSPNAGTGGTEQYF
TGTGCCAGCTCACCGAATGCCGGGACAGGGGGCACCGAGCAGTACTTC
>TRBJ2-2|TRBD1|few|TRBV7-9
CASSYPGQVDTGELFF
TGTGCCAGCAGCTATCCGGGACAGGTAGACACCGGGGAGCTGTTTTTT
>TRBJ2-2|NA|NA|TRBV11-2
CASSLRPGELFF
TGTGCCAGCAGCCTGCGACCCGGGGAGCTGTTTTTT
>TRBJ2-7|NA|few|TRBV5-1
CASSLTGSGEQYF
TGCGCCAGCAGCTTAACAGGGTCCGGCGAGCAGTACTTC
>TRBJ2-7|TRBD1|NA|TRBV9
CASSPGGTGGSYEQYF
TGTGCCAGCAGCCCGGGGGGGACAGGGGGCTCCTACGAGCAGTACTTC
>TRBJ2-2|NA|few|TRBV7-6
CASSLTPDYLGGSSGELFF
TGTGCCAGCAGCTTAACCCCTGACTACCTCGGGGGATCGTCCGGGGAGCTGTTTTTT
>TRBJ1-2|NA|NA|TRBV12-3/TRBV12-4
CASSLSEVGQVTF
TGTGCCAGCAGTTTGTCCGAGGTTGGTCAGGTCACTTTC
>TRBJ1-2|TRBD1|NA|TRBV12-3/TRBV12-4
CASSLDRTNYGYTF
TGTGCCAGCAGCTTGGACAGGACTAACTATGGCTACACCTTC
>TRBJ1-4|TRBD1|few|TRBV5-1
CASSVGDRDEKLFF
TGCGCCAGCAGCGTGGGGGACAGGGATGAAAAACTGTTTTTT
>TRBJ2-5|NA|NA|TRBV29-1
CSVELGNQETQYF
TGCAGCGTTGAATTAGGGAACCAGGAGACCCAGTACTTC
>TRBJ2-7|TRBD1|NA|TRBV19
CASSFPPGTGTTYEQYF
TGTGCCAGTAGTTTCCCTCCCGGGACAGGGACTACCTACGAGCAGTACTTC
>TRBJ2-1|NA|few|TRBV11-2
CASSLRRGSYNEQFF
TGTGCCAGCAGCCTTCGCCGCGGGTCCTACAATGAGCAGTTCTTC
>TRBJ1-2|NA|few|TRBV20-1
CSATDGYGYTF
TGCAGTGCTACCGATGGGTATGGCTACACCTTC
>TRBJ2-4|NA|NA|TRBV30
CAWSGGSKNIQYF
TGTGCCTGGAGTGGGGGATCCAAAAACATTCAGTACTTC
>TRBJ2-7|TRBD2|few|TRBV19
CASSAGWTSLYEQYF
TGTGCCAGTAGCGCGGGATGGACTAGCCTCTACGAGCAGTACTTC
>TRBJ1-2|TRBD1|NA|TRBV5-6
CASTRQGAFYGYTF
TGTGCCAGCACCAGACAGGGGGCCTTCTATGGCTACACCTTC
>TRBJ2-6|TRBD1|NA|TRBV7-6
CASSSRTGAMAGANVLTF
TGTGCCAGCAGCTCCCGGACAGGGGCAATGGCTGGGGCCAACGTCCTGACTTTC
>TRBJ2-7|NA|NA|TRBV20-1
CSALGAASAEREQYF
TGCAGTGCCCTGGGTGCAGCCTCGGCCGAACGGGAGCAGTACTTC
>TRBJ2-1|NA|few|TRBV30
CAWSVLGAPREQFF
TGTGCCTGGAGTGTATTAGGGGCCCCCAGGGAGCAGTTCTTC
>TRBJ1-1|NA|NA|TRBV7-6
CASSSTTGTEAFF
TGTGCCAGCAGCTCCACGACGGGGACTGAAGCTTTCTTT
>TRBJ1-2|TRBD1|few|TRBV7-2
CASSPGPGTGKSYTF
TGTGCCAGCAGCCCAGGACCCGGGACAGGGAAAAGCTACACCTTC
>TRBJ2-3|TRBD1|NA|TRBV6-1
CASVRDRGPETQYF
TGTGCCAGCGTAAGGGACAGGGGCCCTGAGACGCAGTATTTT
>TRBJ2-1|TRBD2|few|TRBV7-6
CASSLGGLAGANEQFF
TGTGCCAGCAGCTTAGGTGGATTAGCGGGAGCAAATGAGCAGTTCTTC
>TRBJ2-1|TRBD1|once|TRBV12-3/TRBV12-4
CATNQGDSYNEQFF
TGTGCCACGAACCAGGGGGACTCCTACAATGAGCAGTTCTTC
>TRBJ2-1|TRBD2|NA|TRBV25-1
CASSDSGASYNEQFF
TGTGCCAGCAGTGATAGCGGGGCATCCTACAATGAGCAGTTCTTC
>TRBJ2-1|NA|few|TRBV11-2
CASSPRTALGDNEQFF
TGTGCCAGCAGCCCCCGGACGGCTTTAGGCGACAATGAGCAGTTCTTC
>TRBJ1-1|TRBD1|NA|TRBV5-1
CASSLEGQNTGAFF
TGCGCCAGCAGCTTGGAGGGACAGAACACTGGAGCTTTCTTT
>TRBJ2-1|NA|NA|TRBV5-1
CASRSGGGYNEQFF
TGCGCCAGCAGGTCAGGCGGCGGTTACAATGAGCAGTTCTTC
>TRBJ2-2|NA|NA|TRBV9
CASSVGGTNTGELFF
TGTGCCAGCAGCGTAGGCGGGACCAACACCGGGGAGCTGTTTTTT
>TRBJ2-3|TRBD2|few|TRBV9
CASSAGTSGGTDTQYF
TGTGCCAGCAGCGCAGGGACTAGCGGGGGCACAGATACGCAGTATTTT
>TRBJ1-1|NA|few|TRBV19
CASFGGTEAFF
TGTGCCAGTTTCGGGGGCACTGAAGCTTTCTTT
>TRBJ1-1|TRBD1|few|TRBV9
CASSVATGPGGLNTEAFF
TGTGCCAGCAGCGTAGCAACCGGGCCAGGGGGCCTGAACACTGAAGCTTTCTTT
>TRBJ1-1|NA|NA|TRBV11-3
CASSLDPLGILQRSHSEAFF
TGTGCCAGCAGCTTAGATCCATTAGGTATTTTACAGCGGAGTCATTCTGAAGCTTTCTTT
>TRBJ1-6|TRBD1|NA|TRBV7-2
CASSKTGGAGSPLHF
TGTGCCAGCAGCAAGACAGGGGGCGCGGGTTCACCCCTCCACTTT
>TRBJ2-7|TRBD2|few|TRBV7-8
CASSLARSSGTLSYEQYF
TGTGCCAGCAGCTTAGCGAGGTCTAGCGGGACCCTCTCCTACGAGCAGTACTTC
>TRBJ1-5|NA|NA|TRBV12-3/TRBV12-4
CASSRSADHSNQPQHF
TGTGCCAGCAGTCGTTCGGCAGACCATAGCAATCAGCCCCAGCATTTT
>TRBJ1-2|TRBD1|NA|TRBV5-1
CASSFPGQPNYGYTF
TGCGCCAGCAGCTTCCCGGGACAGCCTAACTATGGCTACACCTTC
>TRBJ2-5|NA|NA|TRBV4-2
CASSQGGTQYF
TGTGCCAGCAGCCAAGGTGGGACCCAGTACTTC
>TRBJ2-1|TRBD2|NA|TRBV6-5
CASTHSGSEQFF
TGTGCCAGCACCCACAGCGGGAGCGAGCAGTTCTTC
>TRBJ2-7|TRBD1|few|TRBV7-6
CASSLVPGGTGSYEQYF
TGTGCCAGCAGCTTGGTCCCAGGGGGTACCGGCTCCTACGAGCAGTACTTC
>TRBJ2-2|NA|few|TRBV10-3
CAISGQAGELFF
TGTGCCATCAGTGGACAGGCCGGGGAGCTGTTTTTT
>TRBJ2-3|NA|NA|TRBV2
CASSGDFSADTRYF
TGTGCCAGCAGTGGGGACTTTTCTGCGGATACGCGGTATTTT
>TRBJ2-3|NA|few|TRBV13
CASSLGDFTNTDTQYF
TGTGCCAGCAGCTTAGGGGACTTTACGAACACAGATACGCAGTATTTT
>TRBJ2-1|NA|NA|TRBV25-1
CASTNLNEQFF
TGTGCCAGCACAAATTTAAATGAGCAGTTCTTC
>TRBJ2-2|NA|NA|TRBV27
CASTRPPGELFF
TGTGCCAGCACGCGGCCCCCCGGGGAGCTGTTTTTT
>TRBJ1-1|NA|few|TRBV20-1
CSARVGNFEAFF
TGCAGTGCTAGAGTAGGGAATTTTGAAGCTTTCTTT
>TRBJ1-4|NA|NA|TRBV19
CASSTSQSANEKLFF
TGTGCCAGTAGTACTTCACAGTCCGCTAATGAAAAACTGTTTTTT
>TRBJ2-7|TRBD2|few|TRBV3-1
CASSQVGASGAFLYEQYF
TGTGCCAGCAGCCAAGTTGGGGCTAGCGGTGCGTTCCTCTACGAGCAGTACTTC
>TRBJ2-5|TRBD2|many|TRBV18
CASSRRGGGAETQYF
TGTGCCAGCTCACGGCGCGGGGGAGGTGCGGAGACCCAGTACTTC
>TRBJ2-2|TRBD1|NA|TRBV29-1
CSVESNDRANTGELFF
TGCAGCGTTGAATCCAACGACAGGGCGAACACCGGGGAGCTGTTTTTT
>TRBJ2-2|NA|few|TRBV6-5
CASSYSIAPGGNWELFF
TGTGCCAGCAGTTACTCGATAGCCCCGGGTGGGAATTGGGAGCTGTTTTTT
>TRBJ1-2|NA|few|TRBV5-4
CASSLEGVLYGYTF
TGTGCCAGCAGCTTGGAGGGGGTCCTATATGGCTACACCTTC
>TRBJ2-1|TRBD2|few|TRBV12-3/TRBV12-4
CASSLGVAGGSEQFF
TGTGCCAGCAGTTTAGGGGTAGCGGGGGGTAGTGAGCAGTTCTTC
>TRBJ2-3|TRBD1|NA|TRBV24-1
CATSDPGGTSSTDTQYF
TGTGCCACCAGTGATCCAGGGGGCACTAGCTCCACAGATACGCAGTATTTT
>TRBJ1-1|NA|few|TRBV6-6
CASSAGDYTEAFF
TGTGCCAGCAGCGCAGGCGATTACACTGAAGCTTTCTTT
>TRBJ2-5|TRBD2|NA|TRBV5-6
CASSFAAGGARETQYF
TGTGCCAGCAGCTTCGCTGCGGGGGGGGCCCGAGAGACCCAGTACTTC
>TRBJ2-4|NA|NA|TRBV7-8
CASSLGGTLAKNIQYF
TGTGCCAGCAGCTTAGGCGGGACCCTTGCCAAAAACATTCAGTACTTC